Following are 25 T cell receptor beta chains from one sample sequenced in a study of vaccination and CD4 T cells after COVID-19. The antigens these receptors bind are not known. Once obtained from cultured CD4+ T cells, the DNA was sequenced using the Oncomine TCR Beta short-read assay. TCRdb ran MiXCR on the PCR reads and lists one entry per CDR3 protein. The table shows 7,600 or so distinct CDR3 sequences, with approximately 54% occurring only once. Sample treatment: 10-day PBMC culture with coronavirus spike peptide pools or control peptides (ViraFEST assay). Source material: CD4+ T cells from blood, cultured in vitro. These receptors all come from a human donor who had recovered from COVID-19.

CDR3 amino acids: CASRGSGLAGGLAFF. In nucleotides, the CDR3 is TGTGCCAGCAGGGGATCCGGACTAGCGGGGGGATTGGCGTTCTTC. V is TRBV6-2 or TRBV6-3 and J is TRBJ2-1, with 14 bases aligning to TRBD2. The CDR3 has 15 residues. Germline trimming cut 6 bases from V and 15 bases from J; bases unmatched to any gene: 13. CDR1 MNHEY and CDR2 SVGEGT come from the germline V gene.

This rearrangement joins TRBV5-1 to TRBJ2-2; TRBD2 matches at 7 bases. V was clipped by 5 bases and J by 6 bases; unmatched bases: 4. Germline V lookup: CDR1 SGHRS, CDR2 YFSETQ. The CDR3 covers 13 residues. The CDR3 DNA follows: TGCGCCAGCAGTCTAGCGGAATCCGGGGAGCTGTTTTTT. Protein: CASSLAESGELFF.

V gene TRBV4-3 combines with J gene TRBJ1-2; D remains unclear. The germline CDR1 and CDR2 sequences are LGHNA and YSLEER. This CDR3 has 15 amino acids. Trimming cost V 3 bases and J 2 bases, with 13 bases left between them. DNA for the CDR3: TGCGCCAGCAGCCAGGCCGGACTGATCAACTATGGCTACACCTTC. It translates to CASSQAGLINYGYTF.

The chain links TRBV25-1 to TRBJ1-2; D is perhaps TRBD1 (6 bases). The CDR3 has 13 residues. The germline CDR1 and CDR2 sequences are MGHDK and SYGVNS. The germline V and J ends were trimmed by 6 bases and 4 bases, with 12 bases remaining between them. The CDR3 here is CASRGGTTYGYTF. The CDR3 coding sequence is TGTGCCAGCAGGGGAGGGACAACCTATGGCTACACCTTC.

The chain carries TRBV20-1 and TRBJ2-3; TRBD2 agrees at 9 bases. Germline loops: CDR1 DFQATT, CDR2 SNEGSKA (reference sequence). The CDR3 sequence is 15 residues long. After removal of 1 base from V and 0 bases from J, the junction contained 2 bases not matched to a gene. Here the CDR3 reads CSARGLAGSTDTQYF. DNA of the CDR3: TGCAGTGCTAGAGGTCTAGCGGGGAGCACAGATACGCAGTATTTT.

The genes are TRBV6-1 and TRBJ1-5, with TRBD1 matching 7 bases. Germline CDR1 is MNHNS and CDR2 is SASEGT. The CDR3 is 15 amino acids. With 8 bases clipped from V and 0 bases from J, the junction kept 7 bases outside the gene matches. The CDR3 here is CASARTGYSNQPQHF. DNA for the CDR3: TGTGCCAGCGCTCGGACAGGTTATAGCAATCAGCCCCAGCATTTT.

The CDR3 nucleotides are TGTGCCAGCAGCCCCCACCACAGAGAGGGTGAAAAACTGTTTTTT. Encoded protein: CASSPHHREGEKLFF. The gene calls are TRBV7-2 and TRBJ1-4, with no clear D. Germline V lookup: CDR1 SGHTA, CDR2 FQGNSA. CDR3 length equals 15 residues. V was pared by 5 bases and J by 7 bases, with 17 bases between.

The genes are TRBV20-1 and TRBJ2-1, with D perhaps TRBD2 (5 bases). Germline V gene data show CDR1 as DFQATT and CDR2 as SNEGSKA (reference sequence). The CDR3 is 12 residues long. Trimming took 4 bases from V and 4 from J, leaving 8 bases between them. The CDR3 coding sequence is TGCAGTGCTACAGGAGGTTACAATGAGCAGTTCTTC. Translation gives CSATGGYNEQFF.

This clonotype was counted once. V gene TRBV7-9 combines with J gene TRBJ1-4, with 8 bases identical to TRBD1. This CDR3 spans 16 amino acids. Germline assignment: CDR1 SEHNR and CDR2 FQNEAQ (reference sequence). J was trimmed by 7 bases and V by 5 bases; bases with no gene match: 12. In nucleotides, the CDR3 is TGTGCCAGCAGCCCGGGGACAGGAGTTGTCGGTGAAAAACTGTTTTTT. This sequence encodes CASSPGTGVVGEKLFF.

V usage is TRBV2 and J usage is TRBJ1-1, with D perhaps matching TRBD1 (5 bases). Trimming removed 6 bases from V and 0 bases from J, with 14 bases in between. CDR1 and CDR2 from the germline V gene are SNHLY and FYNNEI. This CDR3 comprises 15 residues. The CDR3 is CASRGQGIMNTEAFF. The CDR3 DNA sequence: TGTGCCAGCAGAGGGCAGGGTATCATGAACACTGAAGCTTTCTTT.

The rearrangement links TRBV6-2 or TRBV6-3 to TRBJ1-5, with a weak D call TRBD1 (5 bases). CDR1 is MNHEY and CDR2 is SVGEGT in the germline V gene. The V gene lost 4 bases and the J gene lost 0 bases, with 16 bases spanning the gap. The CDR3 has 17 amino acids. CDR3 in amino acids: CASSWSQGTYSNQPQHF. The CDR3 bases are TGTGCCAGCAGTTGGTCGCAGGGAACCTATAGCAATCAGCCCCAGCATTTT.

The gene calls are TRBV6-1 and TRBJ2-2; 10 nucleotides align to TRBD1. V was clipped by 6 bases and J by 3 bases; unmatched bases: 10. Germline V lookup: CDR1 MNHNS, CDR2 SASEGT. This CDR3 spans 17 amino acids. CDR3 region: CASRPQTGGRDTGELFF. The CDR3 bases are TGTGCCAGCAGGCCACAGACAGGGGGCAGGGACACCGGGGAGCTGTTTTTT.

The chain is built from TRBV11-3 and TRBJ2-3; 9 bases are shared with TRBD2. Looked up from germline, CDR1 is SGHNT and CDR2 is YENEEA. J lost 6 bases, V lost 4 bases, and 14 bases had no gene match. This CDR3 contains 17 residues. CDR3: CASSSGRFSGGTDTQYF. In DNA form, the CDR3 reads TGTGCCAGCAGCTCGGGCCGTTTTAGCGGGGGAACGGATACGCAGTATTTT.

This clonotype was found a few times. The gene calls are TRBV6-2 or TRBV6-3 and TRBJ1-2; 7 bases are a match to TRBD1. This CDR3 region has 14 residues. Germline-derived CDR1 and CDR2 are MNHEY and SVGEGT. V shed 3 bases and J 4 bases; nucleotides not matched to a gene: 5. For the CDR3, the DNA is TGTGCCAGCAGTTATGGAGGGACAGCCTATGGCTACACCTTC. Translated: CASSYGGTAYGYTF.

This clonotype was observed once. This chain connects TRBV12-1 to TRBJ1-5; the D call in the table, TRBD1, was not verified against the DNA. TRBV12-1 is a recognized pseudogene. The CDR3 runs to 14 residues. DNA for the CDR3: TGTGCCGGTAGGCCTCAGGGGGACAATCAGCCCCAGCATTTT. Translation gives CAGRPQGDNQPQHF.

The chain joins TRBV7-2 to TRBJ2-3, with unresolved D. Trimming took 3 bases from V and 5 from J, leaving 6 bases between them. CDR1 is SGHTA and CDR2 is FQGNSA in the germline V gene. The CDR3 sequence is 12 residues long. CDR3 amino acids: CASSFSRDTQYF. The CDR3 DNA reads as TGTGCCAGCAGCTTTTCGAGAGATACGCAGTATTTT. The full variable domain, its missing parts supplied by reference TRBV7-2 and TRBJ2-3, is GAGVSQSPSNKVTEKGKDVELRCDPISGHTALYWYRQSLGQGLEFLIYFQGNSAPDKSGLPSDRFSAERTGGSVSTLTIQRTQQEDSAVYLCASSFSRDTQYFGPGTRLTVL.

This clonotype was counted between two and nine times. This chain connects TRBV7-6 to TRBJ1-1; TRBD1 might be the D (5 bases). Germline loops: CDR1 SGHVS, CDR2 FNYEAQ. The CDR3 contains 15 residues. With 5 bases removed from V and 5 bases from J, the gap between germline ends came to 18 bases. CDR3 sequence (DNA): TGTGCCAGCAGCCAGAGGACATCCCAGAGGACTGAAGCTTTCTTT. Protein product: CASSQRTSQRTEAFF. Together with reference TRBV7-6 and TRBJ1-1, the CDR3 gives the full variable domain: GAGVSQSPRYKVTKRGQDVALRCDPISGHVSLYWYRQALGQGPEFLTYFNYEAQQDKSGLPNDRFSAERPEGSISTLTIQRTEQRDSAMYRCASSQRTSQRTEAFFGQGTRLTVV.

The chain uses TRBV2 and TRBJ2-1, with 7 bases that match TRBD1. The germline CDR1 and CDR2 sequences are SNHLY and FYNNEI. The CDR3 is made up of 15 amino acids. V shed 9 bases and J 8 bases; nucleotides not matched to a gene: 16. The CDR3 sequence is CASYRSPLGGDEQFF. The CDR3 DNA reads TGTGCCAGTTACAGGTCGCCCCTAGGGGGCGATGAGCAGTTCTTC. Together with reference TRBV2 and TRBJ2-1, the CDR3 gives the full variable domain: EPEVTQTPSHQVTQMGQEVILRCVPISNHLYFYWYRQILGQKVEFLVSFYNNEISEKSEIFDDQFSVERPDGSNFTLKIRSTKLEDSAMYFCASYRSPLGGDEQFFGPGTRLTVL.

The chain employs TRBV27 and TRBJ1-2, with D tentatively TRBD1 (6 bases). Trimming pared 6 bases from V and 8 bases from J, leaving 16 bases between. The CDR3 contains 13 residues. Per the germline V gene, CDR1 is MNHEY and CDR2 is SMNVEV (reference sequence). CDR3 loop: CASSTQGGGGYTF. CDR3 coding DNA: TGTGCCAGCAGCACACAGGGAGGTGGGGGCTACACCTTC.

This clonotype was counted only a few times. The chain carries TRBV10-3 and TRBJ2-2; tentatively, D is TRBD2 (6 bases). The germline V and J ends were trimmed by 6 bases and 6 bases, with 14 bases remaining between them. Per the germline V gene, CDR1 is ENHRY and CDR2 is SYGVKD. CDR3 length equals 14 residues. CDR3 in DNA: TGTGCCATCAGCGGAGGGGAAAGAGCCGGGGAGCTGTTTTTT. As protein: CAISGGERAGELFF.

This rearrangement joins TRBV2 to TRBJ1-4; unclear D gene. This CDR3 is 13 amino acids long. The germline V gene encodes CDR1 SNHLY and CDR2 FYNNEI. V was pared by 3 bases and J by 4 bases, with 6 bases between. CDR3 DNA sequence: TGTGCCAGCAGTGACAGCCTTAATGAAAAACTGTTTTTT. Its protein product is CASSDSLNEKLFF. Full variable domain (remainder filled in from reference TRBV2 and TRBJ1-4): EPEVTQTPSHQVTQMGQEVILRCVPISNHLYFYWYRQILGQKVEFLVSFYNNEISEKSEIFDDQFSVERPDGSNFTLKIRSTKLEDSAMYFCASSDSLNEKLFFGSGTQLSVL.

The genes are TRBV10-2 and TRBJ2-7, with a possible D match to TRBD2 (6 bases). The germline CDR1 and CDR2 sequences are WSHSY and SAAADI. With 10 bases removed from V and 2 bases from J, the gap between germline ends came to 21 bases. CDR3 length: 15 residues. CDR3 nucleotides: TGCGCCACAATCGTGGGGGTCGGACTACCCTACGAGCAGTACTTC. Amino acids: CATIVGVGLPYEQYF.

This clonotype appeared a few times. V gene TRBV2 combines with J gene TRBJ1-1, with D unclear. The length of the CDR3 is 15 residues. Trimming took 8 bases from V and 2 from J, leaving 18 bases between them. CDR1 and CDR2 (germline): SNHLY, FYNNEI. The CDR3 loop is CASLERIDYNTEAFF. Here the CDR3 DNA reads TGTGCCAGCCTTGAAAGGATAGATTATAACACTGAAGCTTTCTTT.

In nucleotides, the CDR3 is TGTGCCTGGAGTAAACAGGGAAGCTATGGCTACACCTTC. Translating it yields CAWSKQGSYGYTF. The J gene is TRBJ1-2, the V gene TRBV30; D is possibly TRBD1 (6 bases). Germline CDR1 GTSNPN, CDR2 SVGIG (reference sequence). Trimming pared 2 bases from V and 4 bases from J, leaving 11 bases between. The CDR3 sequence is 13 residues long.

This sequence joins TRBV6-2 or TRBV6-3 and TRBJ2-2, with D possibly matching TRBD1 (6 bases). CDR3 length: 16 amino acids. V lost 7 bases and J lost 0, with 15 bases in between. In germline, CDR1 is MNHEY, CDR2 SVGEGT. The CDR3 sequence is CASTRDRRPNTGELFF. Here the CDR3 DNA reads TGTGCCAGCACCCGAGACAGGAGACCGAACACCGGGGAGCTGTTTTTT.